This entry features one T cell receptor beta chain sequence. No antigen is known for it. RNA, once extracted, was reverse transcribed into cDNA for use as the sequencing template. The data were produced by immunoSEQ multiplex PCR, yet TCRdb's version contains in-frame clones alone and is incomplete. Of a few hundred thousand clones in the sample, under 70% were seen once. The data belong to a study of CD8+ T cells in alopecia areata. Overall study context: Treatment with tofacitinib (6 to 18 months) was followed by 6 months off drug.

As part of sample collection, lesional scalp punch biopsies and peripheral blood were taken from alopecia areata patients. General study results and limits: Possibly because of HLA-related factors, TCR sharing was less clear across patients than in mice. Lesional scalp, notably in alopecia totalis/universalis, had clonality above that of normal scalp.

Deletions cut 2 bases from V and 5 bases from J, with 0 bases between. The germline V gene has CDR1 MNHEY and CDR2 SMNVEV (reference sequence). The CDR3 has 10 amino acids. The source material was CD4+ T cells sorted from blood, sampled at week 0. This TCR came from a human donor with alopecia areata. The chain joins TRBV27 to TRBJ2-5; D remains unclear. CDR3 in DNA: TGTGCCAGCAGTTTAGAGACCCAGTACTTC. Translating gives CASSLETQYF.